The 24 T cell receptor beta chains presented below share a single source sample, sequenced in a study of PD-L1 blockade in urothelial cancer. The method was immunoSEQ multiplex PCR; TCRdb's version includes in-frame clones alone and lacks a portion of them. The data show more than 75,000 clones, with 90% seen just once and 8% to 10% held by the top ten. This specimen consisted of PBMCs, obtained around atezolizumab (anti-PD-L1) treatment. The receptors originated from a man aged 60 to 69 with urothelial cancer.

The chain has TRBV5-6 and TRBJ2-7; no reliable D call. V was cut by 1 base and J by 6 bases, with 11 bases left in between. This CDR3 is 13 amino acids long. CDR1 and CDR2 from the germline V gene are SGHDT and YYEEEE. The CDR3 coding sequence is TGTGCCAGCAGCTTGTCTCTAGATATCGAGCAGTACTTC. It yields the protein CASSLSLDIEQYF.

This chain joins TRBV9 and TRBJ2-3; D may be TRBD2 (6 bases). V gave up 3 bases and J gave up 2 bases, with 13 bases separating them. The CDR3 has 15 residues. CDR1 is SGDLS and CDR2 is YYNGEE in the germline V gene. CDR3: CASSEVRGTTDTQYF. The CDR3 bases are TGTGCCAGCAGCGAGGTTCGGGGGACCACAGATACGCAGTATTTT.

The chain couples TRBV4-2 to TRBJ2-7, with 7 bases identical to TRBD1. CDR1 is LGHNA and CDR2 is YNFKEQ in the germline V gene. Trimming removed 0 bases from V and 6 bases from J; junction bases left unmatched: 5. The CDR3 has 14 residues. Here the CDR3 reads CASSQDRRTGEQYF. The CDR3 DNA is TGTGCCAGCAGCCAAGACCGTAGGACAGGCGAGCAGTACTTC.

The chain couples TRBV7-3 to TRBJ2-5; D not certain. This CDR3 is built from 18 residues. The V end lost 3 bases, the J end lost 5 bases, and 25 bases lay between the germline ends. From germline, CDR1 is SGHTA and CDR2 FQGTGA. CDR3 loop: CASSFPLLRLNTTETQYF. CDR3 DNA sequence: TGTGCCAGCAGCTTTCCTCTTCTCCGTCTCAACACAACGGAGACCCAGTACTTC.

The chain links TRBV5-1 to TRBJ2-5, with TRBD2 matching 10 bases. There are 15 residues in the CDR3. V dropped 3 bases and J dropped 12; count of bases not matched to a gene: 14. Germline assignment: CDR1 SGHRS and CDR2 YFSETQ. CDR3 nucleotides: TGCGCCAGCAGCTATTGGGCTAGCGGGGGCCTACCTAAGTACTTC. This sequence encodes CASSYWASGGLPKYF.

V is TRBV4-1 and J is TRBJ2-7; TRBD1 aligns across 8 bases. Germline CDR1 MGHRA, CDR2 YSYEKL. V lost 0 bases to trimming and J lost 6 bases; unmatched junction nucleotides: 10. The CDR3 has 16 amino acids. CDR3 sequence reads: CASSQDIGQGFFEQYF. The CDR3, as DNA: TGCGCCAGCAGCCAAGATATTGGACAGGGTTTCTTCGAGCAGTACTTC.

The chain carries TRBV5-1 and TRBJ2-2, with a weak D call TRBD1 (6 bases). This CDR3 contains 13 residues. Deletions cut 7 bases from V and 6 bases from J, with 13 bases between. In germline, CDR1 is SGHRS, CDR2 YFSETQ. The CDR3 loop reads CASQRDTAGELFF. CDR3 DNA: TGCGCCAGCCAGAGGGACACCGCCGGGGAGCTGTTTTTT.

The CDR3 coding sequence is TGCGCCAGCAGCTTGTTGCAGGGGGCTTTATTCGAGCAGTACTTC. Amino acid sequence: CASSLLQGALFEQYF. The chain joins TRBV5-1 to TRBJ2-7; 8 bases are shared with TRBD1. This CDR3 is 15 amino acids long. Per the germline V gene, CDR1 is SGHRS and CDR2 is YFSETQ. V lost 1 base and J lost 6; bases outside the gene matches: 9.

This sequence joins TRBV30 and TRBJ2-3; D remains ambiguous. The CDR3 sequence is 14 residues long. Trimming took off 1 base at V and 2 bases at J, with 10 bases between the two ends. Germline V gene lookup returns CDR1 GTSNPN and CDR2 SVGIG (reference sequence). The CDR3, as DNA: TGTGCCTGGAGTGGGGCAGTATACACAGATACGCAGTATTTT. Translating it yields CAWSGAVYTDTQYF.

J is TRBJ2-7 and V is TRBV19, with 12 bases identical to TRBD2. This CDR3 region has 15 residues. Germline lookup yields CDR1 LNHDA and CDR2 SQIVND (reference sequence). The V gene end was trimmed by 0 bases and the J gene end by 5 bases; junction bases not matched to a gene: 2. The CDR3 here is CASSIDLAGGDEQYF. In DNA, the CDR3 is TGTGCCAGTAGTATAGATCTAGCGGGAGGGGACGAGCAGTACTTC.

The rearrangement links TRBV10-2 to TRBJ2-1, with 11 positions matching TRBD2. V was pared by 6 bases and J by 3 bases, with 7 bases of the junction left unmatched. Per the germline V gene, CDR1 is WSHSY and CDR2 is SAAADI. This CDR3 has 16 amino acids. The CDR3 loop is CASRGSGGALYNEQFF. The DNA for the CDR3 is TGCGCCAGCAGAGGTAGCGGGGGGGCCCTCTACAATGAGCAGTTCTTC.

This clone appeared a single time. The J gene is TRBJ2-1, the V gene TRBV7-3; 9 bases map to TRBD2. Trimming at V came to 2 bases and at J to 7 bases, leaving 12 bases not matched to a gene. The germline V gene encodes CDR1 SGHTA and CDR2 FQGTGA. The CDR3 runs to 17 residues. The CDR3 loop reads CASSLASSGDPRNEQFF. The CDR3 DNA is TGTGCCAGCAGCTTAGCTTCTAGCGGGGATCCAAGGAATGAGCAGTTCTTC. Together with reference TRBV7-3 and TRBJ2-1, the CDR3 gives the full variable domain: GAGVSQTPSNKVTEKGKYVELRCDPISGHTALYWYRQSLGQGPEFLIYFQGTGAADDSGLPNDRFFAVRPEGSVSTLKIQRTERGDSAVYLCASSLASSGDPRNEQFFGPGTRLTVL.

The rearrangement links TRBV5-6 to TRBJ1-3, with D unclear. Per the germline V gene, CDR1 is SGHDT and CDR2 is YYEEEE. The CDR3 runs to 13 residues. V lost 4 bases and J 4 bases, leaving 9 bases between the germline ends. CDR3 nucleotide sequence: TGTGCCAGCAGCCCCTTATCCGGAAACACCATATATTTT. Translation: CASSPLSGNTIYF.

Relative to its sample, this clone is medium-sized. The CDR3 is CASSLSRLSGNTIYF. As DNA, the CDR3 is TGTGCCAGCAGTTTATCCAGGTTATCTGGAAACACCATATATTTT. The V gene is TRBV28, the J gene TRBJ1-3; D is unresolved. The CDR3 has 15 amino acids. Germline V gene data show CDR1 as MDHEN and CDR2 as SYDVKM. V was cut by 1 base and J by 1 base, with 8 bases left in between.

The sample holds one count of this clone. V is TRBV28 and J is TRBJ2-5; 9 bases match TRBD1. This CDR3 has 14 residues. The ends lost 5 bases at V and 4 bases at J; junction bases unmatched: 5. Germline assignment: CDR1 MDHEN and CDR2 SYDVKM. CDR3 nucleotide sequence: TGTGCCAGCAGTACCACAGGGGGCCGAGAGACCCAGTACTTC. Its protein is CASSTTGGRETQYF. Full variable domain (rest looked up from reference TRBV28 and TRBJ2-5): DVKVTQSSRYLVKRTGEKVFLECVQDMDHENMFWYRQDPGLGLRLIYFSYDVKMKEKGDIPEGYSVSREKKERFSLILESASTNQTSMYLCASSTTGGRETQYFGPGTRLLVL.

This clone appeared once. V and J are TRBV25-1 and TRBJ1-2; D uncertain. CDR3 length: 17 residues. CDR1 is MGHDK, CDR2 SYGVNS, per germline. V lost 3 bases, J lost 7 bases, and 24 bases lay in between. The CDR3 loop is CASSDLVAGINRGGYTF. The CDR3 bases are TGTGCCAGCAGTGATTTAGTCGCCGGGATTAACCGGGGTGGCTACACCTTC.

The chain links TRBV27 to TRBJ2-1, with 9 bases fitting TRBD2. The J segment lost 12 bases and the V segment lost 3 bases, leaving 6 bases of the junction unmatched. The CDR3 has 13 residues. The germline V gene encodes CDR1 MNHEY and CDR2 SMNVEV (reference sequence). CDR3 nucleotide sequence: TGTGCCAGCAGTTTTGGCGGGAGGGCCAGGCAGTTCTTC. Amino acid sequence: CASSFGGRARQFF.

The CDR3 loop is CASSTGTAAEKLFF. As DNA, the CDR3 is TGTGCCAGCAGTACCGGGACAGCGGCTGAAAAACTGTTTTTT. V usage is TRBV6-6 and J usage is TRBJ1-4; 7 bases are a match to TRBD1. CDR1 is MNHNY and CDR2 is SVGAGI in the germline V gene (reference sequence). The length of the CDR3 is 14 residues. J was trimmed by 7 bases and V by 5 bases; bases with no gene match: 7.

V and J are TRBV6-6 and TRBJ1-5; 10 bases are a match to TRBD1. Trimming cost V 5 bases and J 1 base; bases outside gene matches: 5. CDR3 length equals 16 residues. CDR1 MNHNY and CDR2 SVGAGI come from the germline V gene (reference sequence). Here the CDR3 DNA reads TGTGCCAGCAGTCCCAGGACAGGGGGAAGCAATCAGCCCCAGCATTTT. Its translation is CASSPRTGGSNQPQHF.

The chain couples TRBV28 to TRBJ2-1; tentatively, D is TRBD1 (6 bases). Trimming took 4 bases from V and 8 from J, leaving 21 bases between them. Germline V lookup: CDR1 MDHEN, CDR2 SYDVKM. The CDR3 sequence is 16 residues long. CDR3 residues: CASSSLRGSKSDEQFF. The CDR3 DNA sequence: TGTGCCAGCAGTTCCCTCAGGGGTTCTAAAAGCGATGAGCAGTTCTTC.

CDR3 nucleotides: TGTGCCAGCACTCCCCCGGGGGAAAGAGCCGGGACCCAGTACTTC. Translation: CASTPPGERAGTQYF. This chain uses TRBV6-1 with TRBJ2-5; a possible D gene is TRBD2 (6 bases). The ends were cut back, 7 bases at V and 7 bases at J, with 22 bases in the middle. Germline V lookup: CDR1 MNHNS, CDR2 SASEGT. The CDR3 consists of 15 residues.

This chain connects TRBV7-2 to TRBJ1-1, with TRBD1 matching over 8 bases. The CDR3 extends over 14 amino acids. Germline trimming cut 5 bases from V and 5 bases from J; bases unmatched to any gene: 7. Germline CDR1 is SGHTA and CDR2 is FQGNSA. The CDR3 nucleotides are TGTGCCAGCAGCACGGACAGGGCAGCAACTGAAGCTTTCTTT. Protein sequence: CASSTDRAATEAFF.

The V gene is TRBV9, the J gene TRBJ2-5, with 10 bases aligning to TRBD2. The CDR3 is 15 amino acids. Germline V gene lookup returns CDR1 SGDLS and CDR2 YYNGEE. J lost 5 bases, V lost 4 bases, and 8 bases had no gene match. For the CDR3, the DNA is TGTGCCAGCAGCCCGTCTAGCGGGAGTCTTGAGACCCAGTACTTC. This codes for CASSPSSGSLETQYF.

V is TRBV7-9 and J is TRBJ2-5; TRBD2 might be the D (7 bases). The CDR3 runs to 14 residues. Germline V gene lookup returns CDR1 SEHNR and CDR2 FQNEAQ (reference sequence). Trimming pared 3 bases from V and 4 bases from J, leaving 12 bases between. In DNA form, the CDR3 reads TGTGCCAGCAGCTTGGGGGGGCCCTTAGAGACCCAGTACTTC. Translation gives CASSLGGPLETQYF.